Each of the 18 T cell receptor beta chains below was sequenced from the same sample in a study of PD-L1 blockade in urothelial cancer. Assay used: immunoSEQ multiplex PCR; TCRdb lists only in-frame clones, some missing. The sample records 90,000 or so clones, around 90% being singletons. The time point is: pretreatment peripheral blood. The sequencing here drew on PBMCs, taken around atezolizumab (anti-PD-L1) treatment. These receptor sequences come from a man aged 60 to 75 with urothelial cancer.

The J gene is TRBJ2-5, the V gene TRBV25-1, with D perhaps TRBD2 (6 bases). CDR1 and CDR2 (germline): MGHDK, SYGVNS. The ends were cut back, 5 bases at V and 5 bases at J, with 12 bases in the middle. This CDR3 has 13 residues. The CDR3 protein is CASSPTGRETQYF. CDR3 coding DNA: TGTGCCAGCAGTCCTACTGGGAGGGAGACCCAGTACTTC.

The rearrangement links TRBV5-6 to TRBJ1-5; D call uncertain. The germline gives CDR1 SGHDT, CDR2 YYEEEE. Trimming removed 0 bases from V and 3 bases from J, with 10 bases in between. The CDR3 has 15 amino acids. CDR3 nucleotide sequence: TGTGCCAGCAGCTTGGACAGCTATCACAATCAGCCCCAGCATTTT. This codes for CASSLDSYHNQPQHF.

The chain has TRBV29-1 and TRBJ2-7, with TRBD1 as a possible D gene (5 bases). V lost 4 bases and J lost 2, with 9 bases in between. The germline gives CDR1 SQVTM, CDR2 ANQGSEA. The CDR3 spans 12 residues. The CDR3 region is CSVADSPYEQYF. CDR3 bases: TGCAGCGTTGCCGACAGCCCCTACGAGCAGTACTTC.

The chain links TRBV9 to TRBJ2-1; 12 nucleotides match TRBD2. The CDR3 has 17 residues. V was clipped by 3 bases and J by 9 bases; unmatched bases: 13. Germline V CDR1 and CDR2: SGDLS, YYNGEE. The CDR3 DNA reads TGTGCCAGCAGCGCCTTCCTAGCGGGGGGGCAGGGGGGTGAGCAGTTCTTC. Amino acid sequence: CASSAFLAGGQGGEQFF.

The rearrangement links TRBV19 to TRBJ2-7; possible D gene TRBD2, 5 bases. Trimming removed 5 bases at V and 0 bases at J, with 14 bases between. Germline CDR1 and CDR2: LNHDA and SQIVND (reference sequence). The CDR3 length is 15 residues. The CDR3: CASSVGGRTSYEQYF. The CDR3 DNA reads as TGTGCCAGTAGTGTTGGAGGCCGTACCTCCTACGAGCAGTACTTC.

DNA for the CDR3: TGTGCCAGCAGCGTTTTAGCGGGACCCCAAGAGACCCAGTACTTC. As protein: CASSVLAGPQETQYF. V gene TRBV9 combines with J gene TRBJ2-5; 8 nucleotides agree with TRBD2. The length of the CDR3 is 15 residues. With V trimmed by 2 bases and J by 1 base, 4 bases remained unmatched. Germline V gene data show CDR1 as SGDLS and CDR2 as YYNGEE.

The rearrangement links TRBV11-2 to TRBJ1-1; no reliable D call. Trimming left V 3 bases short and J 6 bases short, with 8 bases between. The CDR3 contains 12 residues. The V gene's germline CDR1 is SGHAT and CDR2 FQNNGV. The CDR3 nucleotides are TGTGCCAGCAGCTTGACTAGCGCTGAAGCTTTCTTT. Residues: CASSLTSAEAFF.

In this sample, this clone turned up a few times. The V call is TRBV7-2, the J call TRBJ2-7; 12 bases map to TRBD2. CDR1 is SGHTA and CDR2 is FQGNSA in the germline V gene. This CDR3 spans 15 amino acids. The junction had 5 bases not matched to a gene; V was cut back by 6 bases and J by 2 bases. The CDR3 DNA reads as TGTGCCAGCAGGTTGCTAGCGGGGGGGCCCTACGAGCAGTACTTC. Translating it yields CASRLLAGGPYEQYF.

This clone was seen only a few times. The rearrangement links TRBV7-3 to TRBJ2-1; 8 bases map to TRBD1. The CDR3 loop spans 15 amino acids. With V trimmed by 2 bases and J by 8 bases, 8 bases remained unmatched. Looked up from germline, CDR1 is SGHTA and CDR2 is FQGTGA. The CDR3: CASSLGLDRGDEQFF. CDR3 nucleotide sequence: TGTGCCAGCAGCTTAGGTCTTGACAGGGGTGATGAGCAGTTCTTC. The variable domain in full, with the rest retrieved from reference TRBV7-3 and TRBJ2-1, is GAGVSQTPSNKVTEKGKYVELRCDPISGHTALYWYRQSLGQGPEFLIYFQGTGAADDSGLPNDRFFAVRPEGSVSTLKIQRTERGDSAVYLCASSLGLDRGDEQFFGPGTRLTVL.

This chain connects TRBV4-3 to TRBJ1-3; D is perhaps TRBD1 (5 bases). In germline, CDR1 is LGHNA, CDR2 YSLEER. Trimming stripped 0 bases from V and 4 bases from J, with 16 bases between. The CDR3 consists of 17 residues. CDR3 loop: CASSQDQDTTWGNTIYF. DNA of the CDR3: TGCGCCAGCAGCCAAGACCAGGACACCACTTGGGGAAACACCATATATTTT.

The chain combines TRBV10-3 with TRBJ1-4; possible D gene TRBD1, 5 bases. CDR1 is ENHRY, CDR2 SYGVKD, per germline. The CDR3 spans 12 residues. V dropped 6 bases and J dropped 8 bases, with 10 bases sitting between them. The CDR3 region has the DNA TGTGCCATCAGGGGGGAGGTGGAAAAACTGTTTTTT. Its protein is CAIRGEVEKLFF.

This sequence joins TRBV28 and TRBJ2-3, with 16 nucleotides matching TRBD2. Germline CDR1 MDHEN, CDR2 SYDVKM. The CDR3 runs 19 residues. Unmatched junction bases numbered 12, after V lost 5 bases and J lost 4 bases. CDR3 residues: CASSMRGLAGGRYSDTQYF. DNA for the CDR3: TGTGCCAGCAGTATGAGGGGACTAGCGGGGGGGCGGTACTCAGATACGCAGTATTTT.

The chain carries TRBV6-6 and TRBJ2-1; perhaps TRBD2 as D (6 bases). Trimming left V 8 bases short and J 4 bases short, with 15 bases between. Germline CDR1 MNHNY, CDR2 SVGAGI (reference sequence). The CDR3 contains 14 residues. CDR3 sequence (DNA): TGTGCCAGCTCTAGTGGACTACAATACAATGAGCAGTTCTTC. Its protein product is CASSSGLQYNEQFF.

The V gene is TRBV5-6, the J gene TRBJ1-2; perhaps TRBD1 as D (5 bases). Trimming stripped 2 bases from V and 5 bases from J, with 7 bases between. The CDR3 has 12 amino acids. Germline V gene lookup returns CDR1 SGHDT and CDR2 YYEEEE. This chain's CDR3 is CASSFQGYGYTF. CDR3 in DNA: TGTGCCAGCAGCTTTCAGGGTTATGGCTACACCTTC.

The V and J genes are TRBV4-3 and TRBJ1-5; D remains ambiguous. Trimming stripped 0 bases from V and 0 bases from J, with 6 bases between. Looked up from germline, CDR1 is LGHNA and CDR2 is YSLEER. The CDR3 covers 15 residues. CDR3 protein: CASSQDSYSNQPQHF. The CDR3 region has the DNA TGCGCCAGCAGCCAAGACAGTTATAGCAATCAGCCCCAGCATTTT.

J is TRBJ2-3 and V is TRBV5-1, with D tentatively TRBD1 (6 bases). Germline CDR1 reads SGHRS; CDR2 reads YFSETQ. This CDR3 is built from 14 residues. Trimming left V 4 bases short and J 5 bases short, with 14 bases between. In DNA, the CDR3 is TGCGCCAGCAGCCCCTACAGGGATCAAGATACGCAGTATTTT. It translates to CASSPYRDQDTQYF.

This clone was seen a few times. The CDR3 DNA is TGCGCCAGCAGCCAAGTTGACAGGGAGAACACTGAAGCTTTCTTT. It yields the protein CASSQVDRENTEAFF. The chain has TRBV4-3 and TRBJ1-1; 7 bases agree with TRBD1. The CDR3 totals 15 residues. Germline CDR1 LGHNA, CDR2 YSLEER. Trimming cost V 1 base and J 1 base; bases outside gene matches: 3.

This clone appeared a few times. The chain has TRBV9 and TRBJ2-7, with D possibly TRBD2 on 6 matching bases. The CDR3 consists of 13 residues. From germline, CDR1 is SGDLS and CDR2 YYNGEE. Trimming took off 5 bases at V and 2 bases at J, with 11 bases between the two ends. The CDR3 DNA is TGTGCCAGCAGTGGGGGGATTACCTACGAGCAGTACTTC. Its protein is CASSGGITYEQYF.